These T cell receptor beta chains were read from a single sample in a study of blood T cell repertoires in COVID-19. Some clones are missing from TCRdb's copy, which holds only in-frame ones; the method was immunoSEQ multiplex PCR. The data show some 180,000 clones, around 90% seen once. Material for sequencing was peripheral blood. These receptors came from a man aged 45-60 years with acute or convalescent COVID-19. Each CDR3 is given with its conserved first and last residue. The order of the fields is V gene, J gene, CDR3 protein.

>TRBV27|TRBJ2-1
CASSLGQTSGNNEQFF
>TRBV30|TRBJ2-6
CAWSAVSGANVLTF
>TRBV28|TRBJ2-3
CASRPNPTSLTLRTQYF
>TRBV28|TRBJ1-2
CASSFPRGEYGYTF
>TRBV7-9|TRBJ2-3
CASSSRVAVLARDTQYF
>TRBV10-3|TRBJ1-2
CAISGGQEQGYTF
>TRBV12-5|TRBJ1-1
CASGSGQGNTEAFF
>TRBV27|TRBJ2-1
CASSPGGAHNEQFF
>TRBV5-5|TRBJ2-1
CASSRIAWDDRGGDEQFF
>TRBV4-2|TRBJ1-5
CASSQQGQGANGNQPQHF
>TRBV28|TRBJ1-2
CASSLGNYGYTF
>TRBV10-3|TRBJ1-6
CAIKIDRDNSPLHF
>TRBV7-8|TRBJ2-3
CASSLAPGGSGDTDTQYF
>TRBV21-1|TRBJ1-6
CASSKPGTGQYLSPLHF
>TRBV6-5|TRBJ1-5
CASSTAAINQPQHF
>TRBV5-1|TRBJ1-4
CASSSGTVNEKLFF
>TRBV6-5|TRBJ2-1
CASSYSSLADDNEQFF
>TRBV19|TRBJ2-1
CASSGRLAGGPNEQFF
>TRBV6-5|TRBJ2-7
CASSYGQGLGEQYF
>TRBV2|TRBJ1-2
CASAAGTANYGYTF
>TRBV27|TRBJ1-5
CASSLGAGQGQPQHF
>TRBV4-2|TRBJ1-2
CASSQGGGYTF
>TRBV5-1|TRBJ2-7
CASSPRQNYEQYF
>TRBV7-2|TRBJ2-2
CASSLSGTGGRTGELFF
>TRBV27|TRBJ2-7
CASSLFSGYEQYF
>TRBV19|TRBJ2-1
CASSILAGYYNEQFF
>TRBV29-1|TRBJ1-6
CSVCFGLNSPLHF
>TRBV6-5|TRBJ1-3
CAVTGAGNTIYF
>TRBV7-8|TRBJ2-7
CASSLGRTGGYEQYF
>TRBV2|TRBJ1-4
CASSDGTVAEKLFF
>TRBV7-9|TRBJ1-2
CASSRQGGDYGYTF
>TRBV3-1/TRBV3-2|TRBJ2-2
CASTYTGNTGELFF
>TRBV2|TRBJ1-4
CASSLGQIPTNEKLFF
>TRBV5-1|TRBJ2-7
CASSFGTGGSEQYF
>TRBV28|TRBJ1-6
CASSFDRVNSPLHF
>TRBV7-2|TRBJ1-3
CASSPDRGPGNTIYF
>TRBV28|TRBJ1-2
CASSLDRARGYTF
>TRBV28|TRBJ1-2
CASTGTPTTYGYTF
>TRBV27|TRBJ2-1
CASSLQPQGLAGGFWGSYNEQFF
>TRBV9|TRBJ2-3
CASSVGGRDTQYF